This T cell receptor (beta chain) was observed in a study of human T cells and chemical hapten exposure. The time point was: patch test 3, about 24 weeks after DPC sensitization. As to treatment: therapeutic diphenylcyclopropenone sensitization with weekly scalp DPC. Trimming cost V 3 bases and J 0 bases, with 13 bases left between them. The V gene's germline CDR1 is KGHDR and CDR2 SFDVKD. CDR3 length: 16 amino acids. Overall study results and limits: Alopecia affected the donors, so their immune response may differ from healthy people's.

TCRdb re-called the RACE reads through MiXCR, storing one row per CDR3 protein. The sample lists 150,000 to 200,000 distinct CDR3 sequences, around a quarter occurring once. Only one count was recorded for this clonotype. What it binds is unknown. The origin of this receptor is a woman in her late teens or twenties with alopecia areata. Some clones in this sample may be carry-over from other donors' samples. This chain connects TRBV24-1 to TRBJ1-2; no reliable D call. The sequenced sample was whole blood, obtained in connection with sensitization to the hapten diphenylcyclopropenone (DPC). CDR3 bases: TGTGCCACCAGTGATCCCCGTGGAGGTACTAACTATGGCTACACCTTC. Its translation: CATSDPRGGTNYGYTF.